This T cell receptor beta chain is from a study of blood T cell repertoires in COVID-19. Study background: Collection of acute and convalescent COVID-19 samples took place in the United States, Italy and Spain. T cells, B-cell-depleted T cells, or PBMCs supplied cDNA or gDNA.

V gave up 1 base and J gave up 8 bases, with 9 bases separating them. Germline loops: CDR1 SNHLY, CDR2 FYNNEI. CDR3 length equals 14 residues. As processed by the authors: Amplifying reference gene primers gave estimates of nucleated cell counts. The method was immunoSEQ multiplex PCR; TCRdb's version includes in-frame clones alone and lacks a portion of them. V, J and clone size are taken as reported in that table, and D and trimming were inferred from the DNA itself. This sample has about 100,000 clones; around 82% occur once, and the top ten carry about 5%. The specimen sequenced was peripheral blood. The sequence was collected from a man aged 55 to 69 with acute or convalescent COVID-19. The rearrangement uses TRBV2 and TRBJ1-6; D not certain. This CDR3 reads CASSEGTRDSPLHF. The CDR3 bases are TGTGCCAGCAGTGAAGGTACGAGGGATTCACCCCTCCACTTT.